The rows below give T cell receptor beta chains drawn from one sample of a study of CD8+ T cells in alopecia areata. The data were produced by immunoSEQ multiplex PCR, yet TCRdb's version contains in-frame clones alone and is incomplete. The sample has about 110,000 clones, roughly 59% seen once. What was sequenced was CD8+ T cells sorted from blood. The origin of the receptors is a human donor in good health. Each CDR3 is given with its conserved first and last residue. D genes are given only for firm matches. The size entry is marked missing in some rows and otherwise reads once, few, many or a size class.

>-|TRBJ2-7|-|TRBV5-6
TGTGCCAGCAGCTCCCTCTCCTACGAGCAGTACTTC
CASSSLSYEQYF
>-|TRBJ2-3|-|TRBV4-1
TGCGCCAGCAGCCAGCCCACCTATACGCAGTATTTT
CASSQPTYTQYF
>few|TRBJ1-5|TRBD1|TRBV7-6
TGTGCCAGCAGCTTAGGTACAGGGGATAGCAATCAGCCCCAGCATTTT
CASSLGTGDSNQPQHF
>-|TRBJ2-7|TRBD1|TRBV19
TGTGCCAGTAGCCGGGACAGCTCCTACGAGCAGTACTTC
CASSRDSSYEQYF
>-|TRBJ2-1|TRBD2|TRBV9
TGTGCCAGCAGCGACAGCGGGGGGGTCGATGAGCAGTTCTTC
CASSDSGGVDEQFF
>-|TRBJ2-7|-|TRBV9
TGTGCCAGCAGCGGAGTCGGGAACGAGCAGTACTTC
CASSGVGNEQYF
>-|TRBJ2-7|TRBD1|TRBV7-9
TGTGCCAGCAGCTTAGTCACCGTCGGGACAGGGATGTCCGAGCAGTACTTC
CASSLVTVGTGMSEQYF
>few|TRBJ2-2|-|TRBV30
TGTGCCTGGGGCCGGGGGGCTGGCACCGGGGAGCTGTTTTTT
CAWGRGAGTGELFF
>-|TRBJ1-2|TRBD1|TRBV9
TGTGCCAGCAGCGCCGGACAGGGAGCCTATGGCTACACCTTC
CASSAGQGAYGYTF
>-|TRBJ1-2|-|TRBV4-3
TGCGCCAGCAGCCAAGATTCGGGGAAAACCTATGGCTACACCTTC
CASSQDSGKTYGYTF
>-|TRBJ2-7|TRBD1|TRBV5-6
TGTGCCAGCAGCTCAGCCGGGACAGGGCGGACCTACGAGCAGTACTTC
CASSSAGTGRTYEQYF
>-|TRBJ2-7|-|TRBV2
TGTGCCAGCATTGGAACGGTAACCCGCGAGCAGTACTTC
CASIGTVTREQYF
>-|TRBJ1-2|-|TRBV30
TGTGCCTGGAGTGTACGTGGTTTCGGCTACACCTTC
CAWSVRGFGYTF
>-|TRBJ1-4|TRBD1|TRBV6-1
TGTGCCAGCAGCTCCACTCGTTGGACAGGGGCGGTTTTT
CASSSTRWTGAVF
>-|TRBJ1-5|-|TRBV27
TGTGCCAGCAGTTTAATTGGGGCCGACCAGCCCCAGCATTTT
CASSLIGADQPQHF
>-|TRBJ2-3|-|TRBV6-1
TGTGCCAGCAGTGAGATGGGCGACGGCACAGATACGCAGTATTTT
CASSEMGDGTDTQYF
>-|TRBJ2-6|-|TRBV5-6
TGTGCCAGCAGCTTTGGGGCCAACGTCCTGACTTTC
CASSFGANVLTF
>-|TRBJ2-5|-|TRBV6-5
TGTGCCAGCAGTTACCCGGACTCCGGGACATTAGAGACCCAGTACTTC
CASSYPDSGTLETQYF
>few|TRBJ2-7|TRBD1|TRBV15
TGTGCCACCAGCACAGGGGGCGAGCAGTACTTC
CATSTGGEQYF
>-|TRBJ2-3|TRBD1|TRBV29-1
TGCAGCGTGGTCAGGGGGTCGGCAGATACGCAGTATTTT
CSVVRGSADTQYF
>once|TRBJ1-4|TRBD1|TRBV2
TGTGCCAGCAGTGCCCGGGAGTCAGGGGGTCTGTTTTTT
CASSARESGGLFF
>-|TRBJ2-7|-|TRBV10-3
TGTGCCACACAGAGAAGCTCCTACGAGCAGTACTTC
CATQRSSYEQYF
>-|TRBJ1-1|-|TRBV7-2
TGTGCCAGCAGCCAATCGACAGATCTGAACACTGAAGCTTTCTTT
CASSQSTDLNTEAFF
>-|TRBJ2-7|-|TRBV5-6
TGTGCCAGCAGCTTGGGGAGGGGCGAGCAGTACTTC
CASSLGRGEQYF
>-|TRBJ1-2|-|TRBV13
TGTGCCAGCAGCCTCTCACTCTATGGCTACACCTTC
CASSLSLYGYTF
>few|TRBJ2-7|TRBD2|TRBV13
TGTGCCAGCAGCTTAGGGGGACTAGCGGGGGACGAGCAGTACTTC
CASSLGGLAGDEQYF
>few|TRBJ1-2|-|TRBV29-1
TGCAGCGTTATCGGGGGGAATTATGGCTACACCTTC
CSVIGGNYGYTF
>-|TRBJ2-3|-|TRBV15
TGTGCCACCAGCAGAGAATGGACCCATACGCAGTATTTT
CATSREWTHTQYF
>few|TRBJ2-3|-|TRBV30
TGTGCCTGGAGTGTTGGGGGGGGCCTTTCAGATACGCAGTATTTT
CAWSVGGGLSDTQYF
>-|TRBJ2-7|-|TRBV13
TGTGCCAGCAGCACACACAGCGATACCTACGAGCAGTACTTC
CASSTHSDTYEQYF
>once|TRBJ1-1|TRBD1|TRBV27
TGTGCCAGCAGGACAGGGGGCGGGAACACTGAAGCTTTCTTT
CASRTGGGNTEAFF
>-|TRBJ1-1|-|TRBV29-1
TGCAGCGCCCTCCGGGGGGTGGGGGCTTTCTTT
CSALRGVGAFF
>few|TRBJ2-3|-|TRBV5-4
TGTGCCAGCAGCTTACCCGAGGGGGGGGGCAGCACAGATACGCAGTATTTT
CASSLPEGGGSTDTQYF
>-|TRBJ2-5|-|TRBV5-1
TGCGCCAGCAGCTTGGTGCAGGGGACCGGACCCTCCACCCCGACGGAGACCCAGTACTTC
CASSLVQGTGPSTPTETQYF
>-|TRBJ1-6|-|TRBV5-1
TGCGCCAGCAGCTTGTGGCAGGGGTTTAATTCACCCCTCCACTTT
CASSLWQGFNSPLHF
>-|TRBJ2-1|TRBD2|TRBV2
TGTGCCAGCACCCGGGGGGGAACTCCGCCCAATGAGCAGTTCTTC
CASTRGGTPPNEQFF
>-|TRBJ1-5|TRBD1|TRBV27
TGTGCCAGCAGTTCGGACAGGGGGCAGCCCCAGCATTTT
CASSSDRGQPQHF
>-|TRBJ1-2|TRBD1|TRBV13
TGTGCCAGCAGCCAGGGACAGAGACAATATGGCTACACCTTC
CASSQGQRQYGYTF
>-|TRBJ2-5|TRBD2|TRBV7-8
TGTGCCAGTATACGTAGCGGGTCCCAAGAGACCCAGTACTTC
CASIRSGSQETQYF
>-|TRBJ2-1|-|TRBV19
TGTGCCAGTAGTATAACCGTCTCCTACAATGAGCAGTTCTTC
CASSITVSYNEQFF
>-|TRBJ2-7|TRBD1|TRBV6-1
TGTGCCAGCAGAGGGACAGGCCCCCACTACGAGCAGTACTTC
CASRGTGPHYEQYF
>-|TRBJ1-1|-|TRBV30
TGTGCCTGGAGGTCGAACACTGAAGCTTTCTTT
CAWRSNTEAFF